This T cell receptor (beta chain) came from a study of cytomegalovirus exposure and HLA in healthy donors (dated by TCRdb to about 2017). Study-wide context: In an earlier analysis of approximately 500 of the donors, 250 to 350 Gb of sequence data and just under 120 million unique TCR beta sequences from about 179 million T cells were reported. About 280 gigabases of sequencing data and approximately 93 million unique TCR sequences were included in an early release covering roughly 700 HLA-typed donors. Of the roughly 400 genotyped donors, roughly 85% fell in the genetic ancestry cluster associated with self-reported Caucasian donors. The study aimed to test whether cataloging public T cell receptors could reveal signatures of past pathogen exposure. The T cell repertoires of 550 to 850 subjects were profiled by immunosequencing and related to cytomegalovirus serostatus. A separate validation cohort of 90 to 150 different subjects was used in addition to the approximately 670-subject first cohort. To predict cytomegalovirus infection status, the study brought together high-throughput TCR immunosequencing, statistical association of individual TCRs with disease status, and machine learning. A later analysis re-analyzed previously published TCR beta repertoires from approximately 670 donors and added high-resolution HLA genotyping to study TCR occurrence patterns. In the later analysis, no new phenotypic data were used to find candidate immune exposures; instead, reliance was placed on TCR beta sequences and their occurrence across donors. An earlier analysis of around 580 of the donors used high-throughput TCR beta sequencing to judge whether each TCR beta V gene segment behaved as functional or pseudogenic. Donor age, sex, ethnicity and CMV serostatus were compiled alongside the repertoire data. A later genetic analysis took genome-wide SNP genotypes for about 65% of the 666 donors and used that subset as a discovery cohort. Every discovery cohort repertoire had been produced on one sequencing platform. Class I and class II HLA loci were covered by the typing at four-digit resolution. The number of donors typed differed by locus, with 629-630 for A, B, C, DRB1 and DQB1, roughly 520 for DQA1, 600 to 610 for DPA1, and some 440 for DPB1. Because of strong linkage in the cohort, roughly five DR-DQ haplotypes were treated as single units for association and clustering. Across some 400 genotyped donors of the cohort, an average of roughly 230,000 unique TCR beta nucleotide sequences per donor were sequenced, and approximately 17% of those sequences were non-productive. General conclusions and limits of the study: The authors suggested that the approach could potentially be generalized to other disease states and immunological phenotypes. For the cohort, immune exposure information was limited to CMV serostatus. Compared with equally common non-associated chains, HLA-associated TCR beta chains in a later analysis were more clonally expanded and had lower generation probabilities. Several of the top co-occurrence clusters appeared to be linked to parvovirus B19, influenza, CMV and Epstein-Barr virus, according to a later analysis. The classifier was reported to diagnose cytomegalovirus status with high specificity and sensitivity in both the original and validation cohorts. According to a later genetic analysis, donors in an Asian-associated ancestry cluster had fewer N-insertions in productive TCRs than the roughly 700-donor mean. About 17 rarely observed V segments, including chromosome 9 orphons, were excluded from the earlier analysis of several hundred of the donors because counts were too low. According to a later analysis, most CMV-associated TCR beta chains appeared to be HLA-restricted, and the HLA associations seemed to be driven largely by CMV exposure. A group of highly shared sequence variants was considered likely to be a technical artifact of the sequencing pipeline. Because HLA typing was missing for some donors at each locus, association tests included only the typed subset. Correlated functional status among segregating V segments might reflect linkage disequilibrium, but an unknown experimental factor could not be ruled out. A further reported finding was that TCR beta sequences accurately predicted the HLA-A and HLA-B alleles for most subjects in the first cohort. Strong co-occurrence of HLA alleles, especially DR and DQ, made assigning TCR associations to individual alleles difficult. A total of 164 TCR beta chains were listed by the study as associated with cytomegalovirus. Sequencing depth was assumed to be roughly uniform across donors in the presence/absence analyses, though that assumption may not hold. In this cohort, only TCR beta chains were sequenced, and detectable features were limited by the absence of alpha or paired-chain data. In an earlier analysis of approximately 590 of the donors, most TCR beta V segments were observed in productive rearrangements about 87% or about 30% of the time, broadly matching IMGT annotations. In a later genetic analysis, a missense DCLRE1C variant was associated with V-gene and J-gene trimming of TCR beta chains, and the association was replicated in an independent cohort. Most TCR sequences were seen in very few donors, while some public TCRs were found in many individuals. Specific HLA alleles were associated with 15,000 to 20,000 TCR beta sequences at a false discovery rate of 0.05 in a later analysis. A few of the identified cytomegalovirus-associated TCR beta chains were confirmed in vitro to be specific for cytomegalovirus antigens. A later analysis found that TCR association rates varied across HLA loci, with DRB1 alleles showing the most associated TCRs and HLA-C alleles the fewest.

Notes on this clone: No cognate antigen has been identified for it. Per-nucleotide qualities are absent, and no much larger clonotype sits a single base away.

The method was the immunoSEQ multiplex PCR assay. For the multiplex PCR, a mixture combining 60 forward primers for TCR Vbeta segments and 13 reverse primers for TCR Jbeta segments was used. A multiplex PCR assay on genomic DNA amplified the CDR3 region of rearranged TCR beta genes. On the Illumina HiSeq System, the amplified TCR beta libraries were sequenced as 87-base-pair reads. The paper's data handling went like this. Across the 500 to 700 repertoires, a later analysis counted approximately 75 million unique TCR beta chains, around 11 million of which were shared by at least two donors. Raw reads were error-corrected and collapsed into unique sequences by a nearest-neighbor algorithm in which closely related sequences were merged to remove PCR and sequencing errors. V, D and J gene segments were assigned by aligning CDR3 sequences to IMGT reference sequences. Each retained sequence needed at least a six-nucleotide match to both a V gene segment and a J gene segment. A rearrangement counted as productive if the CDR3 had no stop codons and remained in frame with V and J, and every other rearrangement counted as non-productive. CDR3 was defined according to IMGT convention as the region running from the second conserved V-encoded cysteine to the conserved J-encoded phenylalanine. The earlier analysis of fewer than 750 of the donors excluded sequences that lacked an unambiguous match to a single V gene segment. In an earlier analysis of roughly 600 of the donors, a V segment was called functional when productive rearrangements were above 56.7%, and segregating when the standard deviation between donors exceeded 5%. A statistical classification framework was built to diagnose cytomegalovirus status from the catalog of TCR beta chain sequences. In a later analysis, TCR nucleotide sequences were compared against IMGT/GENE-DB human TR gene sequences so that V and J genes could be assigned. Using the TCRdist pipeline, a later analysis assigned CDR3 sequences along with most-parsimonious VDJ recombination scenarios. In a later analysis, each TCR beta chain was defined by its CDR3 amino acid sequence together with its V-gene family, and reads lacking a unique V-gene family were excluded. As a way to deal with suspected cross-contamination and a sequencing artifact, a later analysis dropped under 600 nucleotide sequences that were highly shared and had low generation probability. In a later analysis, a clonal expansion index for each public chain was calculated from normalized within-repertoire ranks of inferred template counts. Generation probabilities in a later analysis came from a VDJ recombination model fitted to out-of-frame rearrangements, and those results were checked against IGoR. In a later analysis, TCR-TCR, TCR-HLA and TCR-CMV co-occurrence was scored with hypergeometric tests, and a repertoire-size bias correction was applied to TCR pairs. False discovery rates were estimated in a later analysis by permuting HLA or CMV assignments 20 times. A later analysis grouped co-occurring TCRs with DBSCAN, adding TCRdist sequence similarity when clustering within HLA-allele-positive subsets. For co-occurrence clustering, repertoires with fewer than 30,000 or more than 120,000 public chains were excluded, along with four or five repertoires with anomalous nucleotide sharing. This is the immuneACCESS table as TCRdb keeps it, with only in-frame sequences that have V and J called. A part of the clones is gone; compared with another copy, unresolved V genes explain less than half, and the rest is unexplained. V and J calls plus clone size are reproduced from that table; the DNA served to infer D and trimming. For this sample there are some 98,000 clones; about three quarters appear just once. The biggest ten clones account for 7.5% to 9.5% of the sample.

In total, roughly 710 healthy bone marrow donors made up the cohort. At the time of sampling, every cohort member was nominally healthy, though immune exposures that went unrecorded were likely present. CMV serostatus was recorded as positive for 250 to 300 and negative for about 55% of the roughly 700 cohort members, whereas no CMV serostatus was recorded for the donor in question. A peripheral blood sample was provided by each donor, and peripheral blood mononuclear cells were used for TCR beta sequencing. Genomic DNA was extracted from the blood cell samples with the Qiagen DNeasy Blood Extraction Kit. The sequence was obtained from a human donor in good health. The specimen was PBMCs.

The nucleotides are TGTGCCAGCCACAGGGGAAGGTCAGATACGCAGTATTTT. This sequence encodes CASHRGRSDTQYF. Recombination linked TRBV6-5 to TRBJ2-3; TRBD1 aligns with 7 central bases. V is pruned by 8 bases and J by 4 bases, leaving 6 bases of the junction without a gene match. Based on the germline V gene, the CDR1 and CDR2 sequences are MNHEY and SVGAGI. The CDR3 goes from the cysteine to the phenylalanine over 13 residues. Solely the CDR3 DNA is kept, with 39 bases framed from the first base.